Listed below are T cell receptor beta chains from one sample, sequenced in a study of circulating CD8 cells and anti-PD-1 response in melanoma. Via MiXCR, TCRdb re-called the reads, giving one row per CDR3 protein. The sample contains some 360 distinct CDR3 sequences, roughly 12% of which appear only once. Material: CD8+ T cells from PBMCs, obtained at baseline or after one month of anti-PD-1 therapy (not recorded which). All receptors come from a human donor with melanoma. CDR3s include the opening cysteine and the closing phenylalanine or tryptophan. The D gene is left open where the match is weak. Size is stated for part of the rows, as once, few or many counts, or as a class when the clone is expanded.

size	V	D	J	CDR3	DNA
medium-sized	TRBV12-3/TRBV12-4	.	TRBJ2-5	CASSLLRAAQETQYF	TGTGCCAGCAGTTTATTAAGGGCAGCCCAAGAGACCCAGTACTTC
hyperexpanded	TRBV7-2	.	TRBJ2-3	CASSLDLGTQYF	TGTGCCAGCAGCTTAGATCTCGGTACGCAGTATTTT
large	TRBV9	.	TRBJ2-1	CASSVWGSIDNEQFF	TGTGCCAGCAGCGTATGGGGGAGCATAGACAATGAGCAGTTCTTC
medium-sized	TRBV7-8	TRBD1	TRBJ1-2	CASSSGQGPPWGYTF	TGTGCCAGCAGCTCCGGACAGGGGCCGCCTTGGGGCTACACCTTC
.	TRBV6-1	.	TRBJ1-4	CASTKSPTNERLFF	TGTGCCAGCACGAAGTCCCCAACTAATGAAAGACTGTTTTTT
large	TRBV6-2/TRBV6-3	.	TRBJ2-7	CASSYPSEQYF	TGTGCCAGCAGTTACCCAAGTGAGCAGTACTTC
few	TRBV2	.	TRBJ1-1	CASSELMNTEAFF	TGTGCCAGCAGTGAACTCATGAACACTGAAGCTTTCTTT
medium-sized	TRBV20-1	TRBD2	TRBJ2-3	CSATLKGGLAGSTDTQYF	TGCAGTGCTACCTTAAAGGGAGGACTAGCGGGGAGCACAGATACGCAGTATTTT
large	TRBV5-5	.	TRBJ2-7	CASRTGNSYEQYF	TGTGCCAGCAGAACAGGCAACTCCTACGAGCAGTACTTC
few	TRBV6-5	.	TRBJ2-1	CASSYAGPSLNEQFF	TGTGCCAGCAGTTACGCGGGGCCGTCATTGAATGAGCAGTTCTTC
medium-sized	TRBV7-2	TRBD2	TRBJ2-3	CASSPGGESTDTQYF	TGTGCCAGCAGCCCCGGGGGGGAGAGCACAGATACGCAGTATTTT
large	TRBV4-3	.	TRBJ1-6	CASSQGSAYGRTAYNSPLHF	TGCGCCAGCAGCCAAGGTTCAGCCTACGGAAGGACAGCCTATAATTCACCCCTCCACTTT
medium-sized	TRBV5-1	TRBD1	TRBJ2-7	CASSYDRGGYEQYF	TGCGCCAGCAGCTACGACAGGGGAGGTTACGAGCAGTACTTC
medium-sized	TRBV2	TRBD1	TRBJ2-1	CASSEGPQGGYSSSYNEQFF	TGTGCCAGCAGTGAAGGTCCACAGGGGGGTTACTCGAGCTCCTACAATGAGCAGTTCTTC
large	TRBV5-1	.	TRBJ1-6	CASSWGPGSPLHF	TGCGCCAGCAGCTGGGGACCGGGTTCACCCCTCCACTTT
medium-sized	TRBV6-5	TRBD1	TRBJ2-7	CASSYIQTGFYEQYF	TGTGCCAGCAGTTACATCCAGACAGGGTTCTACGAGCAGTACTTC
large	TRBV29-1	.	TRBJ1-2	CSVEVKPYGYTF	TGCAGCGTTGAAGTCAAGCCCTATGGCTACACCTTC